This T cell receptor (beta chain) appears in the sequencing data of a study of T cells after yellow fever vaccination (dated by TCRdb to the late 2010s). Concerning the study at large: The SMART-Seq v4 Ultra Low Input RNA kit was used to prepare libraries from fractions with low cell numbers. To follow T-cell clones before and after primary and booster YFV17D yellow fever vaccination, bulk TCR alpha and beta repertoires were sequenced over time. Blood was collected at multiple timepoints before and after primary and secondary immunization, and bulk PBMC replicates and cell subsets were isolated. Two healthy male donors, one aged 18 to 29 and one aged 30 to 40 years, were included in the cohort.

TCR cDNA was made using 5'RACE template switching, a step that added a universal primer site and unique molecular identifiers. cDNA synthesis was primed from both the TCR alpha and TCR beta constant segments. Two PCR steps were used to amplify libraries, with sample barcodes and sequencing adapters being added in the second step. Sequencing of the libraries was done on either Illumina HiSeq 2500 (2x100 bp) or NovaSeq (2x150 bp). On the study's bioinformatics: MIGEC was used to demultiplex reads and collapse the reads into UMI consensus sequences, and MiXCR was used for V(D)J alignment. Clonotypes responding to the vaccine were identified with edgeR on replicate PBMC samples, with the criteria of FDR below 0.01 and a log2 fold change above 5 up to day 15. Each bulk clonotype received a CD4 or CD8 identity based on whether the sequenced CD4 or CD8 repertoire contained that clonotype at higher abundance. In TCRdb, the public reads were trimmed at Q25 with fastp and aligned with MiXCR, with productive beta chains retained. CDR3 protein duplicates are merged, each entry listing the most common genes and DNA. The V and J calls come from TCRdb's annotation, not from the publication. Counted in this sample were hundreds of thousands of distinct CDR3 sequences; roughly an eighth of them appeared once. Of the sample, 15% falls within the top ten clones.

The treatment or condition label here, explained by the study, means: live attenuated yellow fever vaccine strain. At each blood-draw timepoint, two biological replicates of bulk PBMCs were collected. PBMCs were isolated from peripheral blood using a standard Ficoll-Paque protocol. TriZol was used to extract RNA from bulk PBMCs, CD4 and CD8 fractions, and dextramer-positive and dextramer-negative fractions. What the work shows at the level of the full study, not this receptor alone: After the booster, most clones that had expanded after primary vaccination were detected again (around 97% of CD4 and roughly 86% of CD8), suggesting broad maintenance of memory. FACS-sorted repertoires could contain abundant contaminating clonotypes from the bulk population, so computational filtering was required. Because only a couple of donors were included in the study, the extent to which the findings can be generalized is limited. The secondary T-cell response was weaker than the primary response but faster, peaking on day 5 instead of day 15. A small share of clonotypes was detected in both CD4 and CD8 compartments, with the overlap likely arising from convergent recombination.

This clonotype was seen only a few times. This clone's antigen is unknown. No base-level quality is on record; no much larger clone is a single base apart. CDR1 and CDR2 are drawn from the germline V gene: MNHEY, SVGEGT. From V the trimming removes 5 bases and from J it removes 0 bases, while the gene matches leave 5 bases of the junction unaccounted for. The CDR3 has 15 amino acids, counting the end cysteine and phenylalanine. CDR3 DNA is the only sequence kept; it has 45 bases, read in frame from the first base. This sequence originates from a man aged 25-45 years who received the YFV17D yellow fever vaccine. The chain is assembled from TRBV6-2 or TRBV6-3 and TRBJ2-7; 9 bases in the middle match TRBD1. The sequencing used PBMCs, collected on the day of the yellow fever booster vaccination. The bases read TGTGCCAGCAGTACGGACAGGGGAGGCTCCTACGAGCAGTACTTC. Its product reads: CASSTDRGGSYEQYF.